This T cell receptor beta chain comes out of a study of early T cells in non-severe SARS-CoV-2 infection. Whole-study context: Sequencing targeted bulk RNA from unsorted whole blood, leaving chains unpaired. General study findings and limits: Anti-spike CD8 responses were favored by VDJdb matching, which missed private and CD4 specificities.

The germline V gene encodes CDR1 DFQATT and CDR2 SNEGSKA (reference sequence). The CDR3 contains 12 residues. V shed 3 bases and J shed 7 bases, with 13 bases lying between them. By sample fraction, this clonotype is medium-sized. Its antigen is as yet unknown. Attached unique molecular identifiers marked individual cDNA molecules. From the 5' RACE reads, TCRdb called clonotypes with MiXCR, one entry per CDR3 protein. The sample carries 35,000 to 45,000 distinct CDR3 sequences, 4.5% to 7% recorded once. This chain joins TRBV20-1 and TRBJ2-7; perhaps D is TRBD1 or TRBD2 (5 bases each). The source is an adult who was a healthcare worker with PCR-confirmed SARS-CoV-2 infection or an uninfected control (not recorded which). The specimen sequenced was whole blood. CDR3 coding DNA: TGCAGTGCTAGTTCCCAGGGCGGGGAGCAGTACTTC. This codes for CSASSQGGEQYF.